The 3 T cell receptor beta chains listed next were all sequenced from one sample in a study of cytomegalovirus exposure and HLA in healthy donors. The table came from immunoSEQ multiplex PCR; TCRdb's copy has only in-frame clones and leaves some out. Of a few hundred thousand clones listed, around 90% were seen once; the top ten hold around 0.34%. Sequenced input: PBMCs. These receptor sequences come from a woman between 18 and 29 years old in good health and CMV-seronegative.

The rearrangement uses TRBV19 and TRBJ1-5; 12 bases are shared with TRBD1. V lost 5 bases and J lost 7; bases outside the gene matches: 3. The CDR3 has 14 amino acids. Germline-derived CDR1 and CDR2 are LNHDA and SQIVND (reference sequence). As DNA, the CDR3 is TGTGCCAGTAGTGGGACAGGGGGCAGGCAGCCCCAGCATTTT. Translated: CASSGTGGRQPQHF.

This chain links TRBV18 with TRBJ2-5; maybe TRBD1 (6 bases). The CDR3 sequence is 14 residues long. Between the trimmed V and J ends, which lost 6 bases and 5 bases, there was a span of 16 bases. CDR1 KGHSH and CDR2 LQKENI come from the germline V gene. The CDR3, as DNA: TGTGCCAGCTCCCCCGGGACAAAGGGGGAGACCCAGTACTTC. Translating it yields CASSPGTKGETQYF.

This chain uses TRBV7-2 with TRBJ1-5, with D possibly matching TRBD1 (5 bases). With 5 bases removed from V and 1 base from J, the gap between germline ends came to 18 bases. The germline V gene encodes CDR1 SGHTA and CDR2 FQGNSA. The CDR3 length is 17 residues. CDR3 residues: CASSKLGASGSNQPQHF. In DNA form, the CDR3 reads TGTGCCAGCAGCAAATTAGGGGCGTCCGGGAGCAATCAGCCCCAGCATTTT. Full variable domain (remainder filled in from reference TRBV7-2 and TRBJ1-5): GAGVSQSPSNKVTEKGKDVELRCDPISGHTALYWYRQSLGQGLEFLIYFQGNSAPDKSGLPSDRFSAERTGGSVSTLTIQRTQQEDSAVYLCASSKLGASGSNQPQHFGDGTRLSIL.